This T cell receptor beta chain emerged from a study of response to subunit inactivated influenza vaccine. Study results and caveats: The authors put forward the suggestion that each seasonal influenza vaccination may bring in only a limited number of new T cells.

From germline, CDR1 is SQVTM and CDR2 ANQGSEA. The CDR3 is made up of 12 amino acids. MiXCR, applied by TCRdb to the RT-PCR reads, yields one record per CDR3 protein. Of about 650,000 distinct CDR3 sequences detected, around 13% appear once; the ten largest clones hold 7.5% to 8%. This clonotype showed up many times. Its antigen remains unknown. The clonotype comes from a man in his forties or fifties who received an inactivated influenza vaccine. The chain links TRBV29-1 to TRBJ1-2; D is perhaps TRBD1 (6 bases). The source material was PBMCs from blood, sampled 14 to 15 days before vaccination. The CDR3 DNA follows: TGCGGTGGGACATCAGCTAACTATGGCTACACCTTC. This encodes CGGTSANYGYTF. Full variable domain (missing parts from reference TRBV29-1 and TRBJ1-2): SAVISQKPSRDICQRGTSLTIQCQVDSQVTMMFWYRQQPGQSLTLIATANQGSEATYESGFVIDKFPISRPNLTFSTLTVSNMSPEDSSIYLCGGTSANYGYTFGSGTRLTVV.